This TCR beta chain was identified during a study of T-cell reconstitution after alpha-beta-depleted transplantation in children. Germline loops: CDR1 GTSNPN, CDR2 SVGIG (reference sequence). This CDR3 is 13 amino acids long. With 6 bases removed from V and 5 bases from J, the gap between germline ends came to 13 bases. For this clonotype: Its antigen is not known.

Overall study findings and caveats: Where alpha-beta T cells came from about two months after transplant was reportedly several hundred expanded graft clones. It was newly produced T cells that mostly accounted for T-cell counts and diversity one year after transplant.

Unique molecular identifiers were incorporated into the prepared TCRbeta library. TCRdb reanalysed the PCR reads using MiXCR and keeps one entry per CDR3 protein. The sample yields approximately 270,000 distinct CDR3 sequences, 20% to 30% seen once. The clonotype comes from a female patient younger than 10 who had a stem cell transplant for congenital amegakaryocytic thrombocytopenia, so the T cells may come from the graft donor. The material sequenced was PBMCs, mostly from graft donor cells, taken 360 days after TCRalphabeta/CD19-depleted stem cell transplant. The gene calls are TRBV30 and TRBJ2-2; D not resolved. CDR3 sequence: CACQTTVTGELFF. The CDR3 bases are TGTGCCTGCCAGACCACGGTGACCGGGGAGCTGTTTTTT.